What follows describes a single T cell receptor (beta chain). Its target is unknown. The V end was cut by 4 bases, the J end by 3 bases, with 19 bases between. From germline, CDR1 is MGHRA and CDR2 YSYEKL. This CDR3 region has 16 residues. These data are taken from a study of cytomegalovirus exposure and HLA in healthy donors. Study observations and caveats: Later findings reportedly placed an Asian-associated ancestry cluster below the roughly 730-donor mean for N-insertions.

PCR primers comprised 60 Vbeta and 13 Jbeta primers. Generated by immunoSEQ multiplex PCR, the TCRdb table keeps only in-frame clones and is missing some. Here the sample spans some 130,000 clones, around 79% being singletons. The specimen sequenced was PBMCs. The source is a male donor in good health and CMV-seronegative. The genes are TRBV4-1 and TRBJ2-7; weak D call: TRBD1 (6 bases). CDR3 residues: CASSRKKETGCYEQYF. The CDR3 DNA reads as TGCGCCAGCAGCCGGAAGAAGGAGACAGGCTGCTACGAGCAGTACTTC.